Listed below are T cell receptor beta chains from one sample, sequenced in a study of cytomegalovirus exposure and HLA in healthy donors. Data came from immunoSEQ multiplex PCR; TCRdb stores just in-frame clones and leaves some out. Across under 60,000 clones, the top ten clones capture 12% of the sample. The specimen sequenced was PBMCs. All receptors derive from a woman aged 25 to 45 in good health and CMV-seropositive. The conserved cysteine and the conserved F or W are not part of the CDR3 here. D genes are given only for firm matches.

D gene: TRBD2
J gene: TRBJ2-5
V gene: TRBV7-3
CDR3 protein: ASSPGLEETQY

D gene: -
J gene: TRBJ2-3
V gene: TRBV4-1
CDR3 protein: ASSQEELAGTDTQY

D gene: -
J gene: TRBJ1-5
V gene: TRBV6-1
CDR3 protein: ASSETGLRPQH

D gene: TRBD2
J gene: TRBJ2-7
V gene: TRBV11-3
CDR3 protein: ASSGGLSGSRYEQY

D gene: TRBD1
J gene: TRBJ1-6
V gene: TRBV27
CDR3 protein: ASKLDRGSYNSPLH

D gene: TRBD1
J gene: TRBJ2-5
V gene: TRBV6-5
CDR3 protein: ASRKDRELQETQY

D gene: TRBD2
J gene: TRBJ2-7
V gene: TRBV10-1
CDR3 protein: ASSETASGRYEQY

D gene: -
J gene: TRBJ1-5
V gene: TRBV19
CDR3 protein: ASSIQDNQPQH

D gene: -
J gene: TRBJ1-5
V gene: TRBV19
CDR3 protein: ASSMVGYNQPQH

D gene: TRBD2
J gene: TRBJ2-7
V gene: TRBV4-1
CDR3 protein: ASSQVRLAGVLRYEQY

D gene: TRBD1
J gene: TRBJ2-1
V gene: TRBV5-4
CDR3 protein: ASSLRDRGFDEQF

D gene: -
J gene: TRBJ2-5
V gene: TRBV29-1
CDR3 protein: SVDQSGLGETQY

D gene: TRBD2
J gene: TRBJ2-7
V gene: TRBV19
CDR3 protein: ASSILAGQNEQY

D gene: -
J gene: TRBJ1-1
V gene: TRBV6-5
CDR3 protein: ASSYGGTEDF

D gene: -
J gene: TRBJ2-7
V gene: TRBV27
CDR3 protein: ASTPTSRIAYEQY

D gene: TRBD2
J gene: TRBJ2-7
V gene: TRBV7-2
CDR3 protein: ASSLTPIARGGSYEQY

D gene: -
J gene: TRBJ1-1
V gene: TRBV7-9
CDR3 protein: ASGLQNTEAF

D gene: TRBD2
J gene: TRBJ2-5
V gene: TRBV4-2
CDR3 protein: ASSRILAGEETQY

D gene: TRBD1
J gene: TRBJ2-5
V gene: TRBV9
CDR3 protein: ASSVGYRGGETQY

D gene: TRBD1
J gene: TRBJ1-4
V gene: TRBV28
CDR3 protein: ASSSGGTNEKLF

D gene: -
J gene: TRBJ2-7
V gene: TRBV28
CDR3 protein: ASSFAGEIAYEQY

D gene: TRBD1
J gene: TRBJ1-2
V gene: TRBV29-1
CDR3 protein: SVGVYKTGDVVGYT

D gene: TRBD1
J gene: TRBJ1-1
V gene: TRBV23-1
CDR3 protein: ASSQSGDRGDTEAF

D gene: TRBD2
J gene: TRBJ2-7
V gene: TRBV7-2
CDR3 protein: ASGWGGSYEQY

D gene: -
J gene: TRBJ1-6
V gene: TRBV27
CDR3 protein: AIRGSYNSPLH

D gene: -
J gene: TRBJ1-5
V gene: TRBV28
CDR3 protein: ASSYRVNQPQH

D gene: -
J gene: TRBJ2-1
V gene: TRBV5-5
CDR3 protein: ASSPLATGVNEQF

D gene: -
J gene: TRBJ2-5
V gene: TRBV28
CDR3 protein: ASSLRGGQETQY

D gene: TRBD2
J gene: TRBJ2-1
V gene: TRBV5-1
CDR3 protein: ASSQVREDNEQF

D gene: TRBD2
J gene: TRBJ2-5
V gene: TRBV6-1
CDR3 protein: ASSESLVAGSHGETQY

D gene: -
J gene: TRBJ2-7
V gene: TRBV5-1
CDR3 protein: ASSWRETGNDYEQY

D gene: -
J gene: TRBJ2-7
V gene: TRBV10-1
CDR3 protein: ASSPSLHTPYEQY

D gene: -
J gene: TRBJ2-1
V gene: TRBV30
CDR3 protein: AWSVVEGGLYNEQF

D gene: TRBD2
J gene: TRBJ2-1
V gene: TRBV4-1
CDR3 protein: ASSQELGGGIGQF

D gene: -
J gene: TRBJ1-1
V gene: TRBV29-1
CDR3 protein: SVEVGSLNTEAF

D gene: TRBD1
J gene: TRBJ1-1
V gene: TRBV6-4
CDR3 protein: ASSDSRTGGEAF

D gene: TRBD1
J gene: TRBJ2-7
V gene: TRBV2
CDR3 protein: ASSGSGTGDYEQY

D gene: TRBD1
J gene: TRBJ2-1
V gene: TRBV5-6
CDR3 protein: ASSLWDSPYNEQF

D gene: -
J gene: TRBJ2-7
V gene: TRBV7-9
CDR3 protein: ASSGQGRLTYEQY

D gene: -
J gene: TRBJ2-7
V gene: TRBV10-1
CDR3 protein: ASSEYQTRPNEQY